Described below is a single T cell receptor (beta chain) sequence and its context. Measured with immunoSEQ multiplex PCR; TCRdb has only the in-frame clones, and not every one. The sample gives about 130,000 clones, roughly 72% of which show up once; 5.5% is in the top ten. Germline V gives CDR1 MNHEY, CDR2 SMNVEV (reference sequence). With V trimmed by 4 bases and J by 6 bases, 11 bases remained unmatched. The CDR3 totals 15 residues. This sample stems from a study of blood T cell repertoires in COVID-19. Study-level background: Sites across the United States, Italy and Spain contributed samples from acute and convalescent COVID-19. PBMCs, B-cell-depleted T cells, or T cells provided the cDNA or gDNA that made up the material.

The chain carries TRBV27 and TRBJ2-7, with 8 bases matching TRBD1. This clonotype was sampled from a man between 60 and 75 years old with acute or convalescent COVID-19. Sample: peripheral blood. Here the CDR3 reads CASSSRDTGGSEQYF. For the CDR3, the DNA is TGTGCCAGCAGTTCTAGGGACACAGGGGGGAGCGAGCAGTACTTC.